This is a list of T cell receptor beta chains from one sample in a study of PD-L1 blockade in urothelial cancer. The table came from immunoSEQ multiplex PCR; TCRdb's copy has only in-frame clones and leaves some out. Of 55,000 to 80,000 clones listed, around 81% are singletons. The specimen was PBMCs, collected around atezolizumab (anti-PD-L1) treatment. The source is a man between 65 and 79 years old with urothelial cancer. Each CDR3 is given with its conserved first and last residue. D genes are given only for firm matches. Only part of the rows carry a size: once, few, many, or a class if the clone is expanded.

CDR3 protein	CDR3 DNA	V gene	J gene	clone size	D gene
CASSAGTGDYGYTF	TGTGCCAGCTCGGCCGGGACAGGGGACTATGGCTACACCTTC	TRBV18	TRBJ1-2	-	TRBD1
CASSYLGKMDEQFF	TGTGCCAGCAGTTACTTGGGCAAGATGGATGAGCAGTTCTTC	TRBV6-5	TRBJ2-1	-	-
CASSPRPPDRGFGGYTF	TGTGCCAGTAGTCCCCGACCCCCGGACAGGGGATTTGGTGGCTACACCTTC	TRBV19	TRBJ1-2	-	TRBD1
CASSLRGLADSYEQYF	TGCGCCAGCAGCCTCCGGGGACTAGCGGACTCCTACGAGCAGTACTTC	TRBV5-1	TRBJ2-7	-	TRBD2
CASSLDGTGGSRSYGYTF	TGTGCCAGCAGCTTAGACGGGACAGGGGGATCCCGGAGCTATGGCTACACCTTC	TRBV7-2	TRBJ1-2	few	TRBD1
CASSKQGQGNQPQHF	TGCGCCAGCAGCAAGCAGGGTCAAGGCAATCAGCCCCAGCATTTT	TRBV4-1	TRBJ1-5	-	-
CASSLEGLAAPNTGELFF	TGCGCCAGCAGCTTGGAGGGACTAGCGGCCCCGAACACCGGGGAGCTGTTTTTT	TRBV5-1	TRBJ2-2	-	TRBD2
CASSFVSAGTQYF	TGTGCCAGCAGTTTTGTTAGCGCGGGTACGCAGTATTTT	TRBV27	TRBJ2-3	-	-
CASSQTGNTEAFF	TGTGCCAGCTCACAAACAGGGAACACTGAAGCTTTCTTT	TRBV18	TRBJ1-1	few	-
CASSQSRTDTQYF	TGTGCCAGCAGTCAATCTAGAACAGATACGCAGTATTTT	TRBV27	TRBJ2-3	-	-
CASSTGRGFSGANVLTF	TGTGCCAGTAGCACAGGGAGAGGGTTCTCTGGGGCCAACGTCCTGACTTTC	TRBV19	TRBJ2-6	-	-
CASTSDDGSEKLFF	TGTGCCAGCACCTCGGACGATGGGAGTGAAAAACTGTTTTTT	TRBV5-4	TRBJ1-4	few	-
CAISPDRTSTDTQYF	TGTGCCATCAGCCCGGACAGAACTAGCACAGATACGCAGTATTTT	TRBV10-3	TRBJ2-3	-	-
CASSLFGGPTYEQYF	TGTGCCAGCAGCTTATTCGGCGGCCCGACCTACGAGCAGTACTTC	TRBV7-2	TRBJ2-7	-	-
CASSSHRGFTDTQYF	TGTGCCAGCAGCTCCCACAGGGGATTCACAGATACGCAGTATTTT	TRBV11-2	TRBJ2-3	few	TRBD1
CASSQRQGAGNTEAFF	TGCGCCAGCAGCCAAAGGCAGGGGGCTGGGAACACTGAAGCTTTCTTT	TRBV4-1	TRBJ1-1	few	TRBD1
CASSSPSPQLAGYTDTQYF	TGCGCCAGCAGCTCCCCCAGCCCTCAACTAGCGGGATACACAGATACGCAGTATTTT	TRBV5-1	TRBJ2-3	-	TRBD2